Listed here are 20 T cell receptor beta chains from one sample, sequenced in a study of control samples from healthy donors and cancer patients. Sequencing was performed with immunoSEQ multiplex PCR; in TCRdb, only in-frame clones are kept and a portion is missing. The sample lists approximately 87,000 clones, 85% to 90% occurring once. The source material was blood. These receptors came from a woman aged 45-65 years in good health.

This chain connects TRBV6-5 to TRBJ2-2; D may be TRBD2 (6 bases). The germline V gene encodes CDR1 MNHEY and CDR2 SVGAGI. V was cut by 2 bases and J by 8 bases, with 12 bases left in between. This CDR3 has 14 amino acids. The CDR3 is CASSYEGGTGELFF. CDR3 sequence (DNA): TGTGCCAGCAGTTACGAGGGAGGAACGGGGGAGCTGTTTTTT.

The rearrangement uses TRBV7-9 and TRBJ1-1, with 7 nucleotides matching TRBD1. V shed 3 bases, J shed 1 base, and the junction held 2 bases outside the gene matches. Germline-derived CDR1 and CDR2 are SEHNR and FQNEAQ (reference sequence). The CDR3 is made up of 14 amino acids. CDR3 sequence (DNA): TGTGCCAGCAGCTTCGGACAGGAGAACACTGAAGCTTTCTTT. The encoded protein is CASSFGQENTEAFF.

The DNA for the CDR3 is TGTGCCAGCAGCCGGATCGTAGGCACTGAAGCTTTCTTT. Translated, it gives CASSRIVGTEAFF. The V gene is TRBV28, the J gene TRBJ1-1; D gene uncertain. This CDR3 has 13 residues. V lost 6 bases and J 4 bases, leaving 12 bases between the germline ends. Germline values: CDR1 MDHEN, CDR2 SYDVKM.

V gene TRBV19 combines with J gene TRBJ1-6; D remains ambiguous. Germline V gene sequence: CDR1 LNHDA, CDR2 SQIVND (reference sequence). V shed 9 bases and J shed 7 bases, with 13 bases lying between them. The CDR3 has 13 residues. The CDR3 DNA reads TGTGCCAGCCACCAACAGATGAATTCACCCCTCCACTTT. Encoded protein: CASHQQMNSPLHF.

V usage is TRBV10-3 and J usage is TRBJ2-4; possibly TRBD2 for D (6 bases). Deletions cut 0 bases from V and 4 bases from J, with 10 bases between. CDR3 length equals 15 residues. Germline V gives CDR1 ENHRY, CDR2 SYGVKD. The CDR3 loop is CAISESIGGKNIQYF. Here the CDR3 DNA reads TGTGCCATCAGTGAGTCGATCGGGGGAAAAAACATTCAGTACTTC.

A single count supports this clone. The identical CDR3 is also encoded by other nucleotide sequences in the sample. V is TRBV9 and J is TRBJ2-3; 10 bases are a match to TRBD2. V dropped 0 bases and J dropped 6; count of bases not matched to a gene: 7. This CDR3 is built from 16 residues. In germline, CDR1 is SGDLS, CDR2 YYNGEE. CDR3 in amino acids: CASSVASGGAGDTQYF. CDR3 DNA: TGTGCCAGCAGCGTAGCGAGCGGGGGGGCCGGGGATACGCAGTATTTT.

V and J are TRBV7-4 and TRBJ2-7; no reliable D call. The germline CDR1 and CDR2 sequences are SGHVT and SQSDAQ. The CDR3 has 15 amino acids. Between the trimmed V and J ends, which lost 4 bases and 0 bases, there was a span of 13 bases. CDR3 nucleotide sequence: TGTGCCAGCAGCTCGGACGCCCCCCTCTCCTACGAGCAGTACTTC. It codes for CASSSDAPLSYEQYF. Filled out from reference TRBV7-4 and TRBJ2-7, the complete variable domain reads GAGVSQSPRYKVAKRGRDVALRCDSISGHVTLYWYRQTLGQGSEVLTYSQSDAQRDKSGRPSGRFSAERPERSVSTLKIQRTEQGDSAVYLCASSSDAPLSYEQYFGPGTRLTVT.

CDR3 loop: CASSPGTGGSNSPLHF. The CDR3 coding sequence is TGTGCCAGCAGCCCCGGGACAGGGGGTAGTAATTCACCCCTCCACTTT. The rearrangement links TRBV5-6 to TRBJ1-6; 11 positions agree with TRBD1. The germline CDR1 and CDR2 sequences are SGHDT and YYEEEE. The CDR3 is 16 residues long. Trimming cost V 4 bases and J 6 bases; bases outside gene matches: 6.

The chain uses TRBV7-2 and TRBJ2-1, with 9 bases matching TRBD1. With 4 bases clipped from V and 2 bases from J, the junction kept 6 bases outside the gene matches. CDR3 length: 16 residues. Per germline, CDR1 SGHTA and CDR2 FQGNSA. CDR3 sequence reads: CASSSRQGGAYNEQFF. In nucleotides, the CDR3 is TGTGCCAGCAGCTCGAGACAGGGGGGTGCCTACAATGAGCAGTTCTTC.

The chain joins TRBV18 to TRBJ2-7; TRBD1 matches 8 bases. This CDR3 is 15 amino acids long. The germline V gene has CDR1 KGHSH and CDR2 LQKENI. V dropped 3 bases and J dropped 5; count of bases not matched to a gene: 9. CDR3 sequence reads: CASSPERTGSNEQYF. DNA for the CDR3: TGTGCCAGCTCACCGGAAAGGACAGGGAGTAACGAGCAGTACTTC.

V and J are TRBV3-1 (or the pseudogene TRBV3-2) and TRBJ1-5, with D maybe TRBD1 (5 bases). The CDR3 loop spans 15 amino acids. Trimming took 0 bases from V and 7 from J, leaving 13 bases between them. Germline V gives CDR1 LGHDT, CDR2 YNNKEL (reference sequence). The chain's CDR3 is CASSQEGGAEQPQHF. DNA of the CDR3: TGTGCCAGCAGCCAAGAAGGAGGGGCAGAACAGCCCCAGCATTTT.

This chain links TRBV6-5 with TRBJ1-1; 8 bases match TRBD1. After removal of 6 bases from V and 11 bases from J, the junction contained 14 bases not matched to a gene. CDR1 and CDR2 from the germline V gene are MNHEY and SVGAGI. This CDR3 has 14 residues. This CDR3 is CASRSSQGAHEAFF. CDR3 DNA sequence: TGTGCCAGCAGATCCTCGCAGGGGGCGCACGAGGCTTTCTTT.

The chain couples TRBV7-2 to TRBJ1-1; D is possibly TRBD1 (6 bases). CDR3 size: 15 residues. Germline CDR1 SGHTA, CDR2 FQGNSA. With 5 bases removed from V and 5 bases from J, the gap between germline ends came to 18 bases. CDR3 nucleotides: TGTGCCAGCAGCGGTACGGGAGCAGGGGTTACTGAAGCTTTCTTT. Residues: CASSGTGAGVTEAFF.

This clone was observed once. V gene TRBV5-7 combines with J gene TRBJ1-3; D is uncertain. TRBV5-7 is placed among ORFs of uncertain function. The germline V and J ends were trimmed by 1 base and 1 base, with 18 bases remaining between them. The CDR3 extends over 18 amino acids. Written as DNA, the CDR3 is TGTGCCAGCAGCTTGTACTTGGGCGGCTGGGTATCTGGAAACACCATATATTTT. Amino acid sequence: CASSLYLGGWVSGNTIYF.

This chain uses TRBV14 with TRBJ2-1; a weak D match, TRBD2 (6 bases). CDR1 is SGHDN, CDR2 FVKESK, per germline. V was pared by 1 base and J by 7 bases, with 17 bases between. CDR3 length equals 16 residues. The CDR3 loop reads CASSQVSGAGGNEQFF. For the CDR3, the DNA is TGTGCCAGCAGCCAAGTGTCGGGAGCGGGTGGGAATGAGCAGTTCTTC.

This chain joins TRBV7-2 and TRBJ1-6; D perhaps matches TRBD1 (5 bases). There are 17 residues in the CDR3. V was pared by 5 bases and J by 0 bases, with 14 bases between. CDR1 SGHTA and CDR2 FQGNSA come from the germline V gene. CDR3 sequence: CASSPRQRSSYNSPLHF. CDR3 bases: TGTGCCAGCAGCCCTCGACAGAGGAGCTCCTATAATTCACCCCTCCACTTT.

The CDR3 region is CASSLRSITDTQYF. CDR3 in DNA: TGTGCCAGCAGTTTAAGATCTATCACAGATACGCAGTATTTT. V usage is TRBV28 and J usage is TRBJ2-3, with D unresolved. The CDR3 is 14 residues long. Germline V gene sequence: CDR1 MDHEN, CDR2 SYDVKM. V was shortened by 2 bases and J by 2 bases, with 8 bases between the two germline ends.

The chain combines TRBV11-2 with TRBJ2-3; TRBD2 agrees at 7 bases. Germline values: CDR1 SGHAT, CDR2 FQNNGV. The CDR3 is made up of 15 amino acids. V dropped 4 bases and J dropped 2; count of bases not matched to a gene: 6. The CDR3 DNA sequence: TGTGCCAGCAGCTCACTGGGAGGGGTCACAGATACGCAGTATTTT. Its translation is CASSSLGGVTDTQYF.

The CDR3 loop reads CSASEEVEKLFF. The CDR3 bases are TGCAGTGCTAGTGAGGAAGTTGAAAAACTGTTTTTT. V is TRBV20-1 and J is TRBJ1-4; D is unclear. V shed 3 bases and J shed 7 bases, with 9 bases lying between them. The germline V gene encodes CDR1 DFQATT and CDR2 SNEGSKA (reference sequence). The CDR3 is 12 amino acids.

The V and J genes are TRBV19 and TRBJ1-2, with D possibly matching TRBD1 (6 bases). Germline V CDR1 and CDR2: LNHDA, SQIVND (reference sequence). This CDR3 is built from 13 residues. The V gene lost 6 bases and the J gene lost 2 bases, with 10 bases spanning the gap. CDR3 amino acids: CASRLDRNYGYTF. The CDR3 DNA follows: TGTGCCAGTAGATTAGACAGGAACTATGGCTACACCTTC.